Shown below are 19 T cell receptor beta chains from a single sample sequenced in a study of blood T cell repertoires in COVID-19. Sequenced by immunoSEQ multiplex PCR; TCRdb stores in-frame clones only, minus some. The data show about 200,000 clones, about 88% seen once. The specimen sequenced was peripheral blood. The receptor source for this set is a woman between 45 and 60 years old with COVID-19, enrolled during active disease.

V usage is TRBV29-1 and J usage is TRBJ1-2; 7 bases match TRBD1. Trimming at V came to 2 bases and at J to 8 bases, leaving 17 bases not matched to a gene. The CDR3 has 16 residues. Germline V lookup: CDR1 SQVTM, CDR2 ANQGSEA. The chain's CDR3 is CSVEFMWSTGLGGYTF. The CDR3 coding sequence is TGCAGCGTTGAATTTATGTGGTCGACAGGGCTCGGGGGCTACACCTTC.

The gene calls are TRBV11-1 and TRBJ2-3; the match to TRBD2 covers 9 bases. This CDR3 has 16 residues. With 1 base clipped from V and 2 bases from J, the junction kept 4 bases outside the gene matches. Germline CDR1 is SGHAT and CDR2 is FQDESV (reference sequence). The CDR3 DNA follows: TGTGCCAGCAGCTTAGGCTCTAGCGGGGACACAGATACGCAGTATTTT. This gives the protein CASSLGSSGDTDTQYF.

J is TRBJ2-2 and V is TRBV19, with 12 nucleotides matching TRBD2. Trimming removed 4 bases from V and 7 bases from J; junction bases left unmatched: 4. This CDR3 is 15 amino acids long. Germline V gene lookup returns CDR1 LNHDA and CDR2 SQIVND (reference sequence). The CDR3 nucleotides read TGTGCCAGTAGTACTAGCGGGGGGGCAATCGGGGAGCTGTTTTTT. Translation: CASSTSGGAIGELFF.

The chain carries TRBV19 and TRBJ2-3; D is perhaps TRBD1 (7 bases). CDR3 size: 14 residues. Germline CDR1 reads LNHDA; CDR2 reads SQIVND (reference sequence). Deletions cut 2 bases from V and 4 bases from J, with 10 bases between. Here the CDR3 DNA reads TGTGCCAGTAGTATACAGGGGGGCGCAGATACGCAGTATTTT. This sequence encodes CASSIQGGADTQYF.

Here the CDR3 DNA reads TGTGCCAGCTCACCGAGGGAACAGACCATCTCTGGAAACACCATATATTTT. Translating gives CASSPREQTISGNTIYF. The genes are TRBV18 and TRBJ1-3; D is undetermined. In germline, CDR1 is KGHSH, CDR2 LQKENI. V lost 3 bases and J 0 bases, leaving 15 bases between the germline ends. This CDR3 region has 17 residues.

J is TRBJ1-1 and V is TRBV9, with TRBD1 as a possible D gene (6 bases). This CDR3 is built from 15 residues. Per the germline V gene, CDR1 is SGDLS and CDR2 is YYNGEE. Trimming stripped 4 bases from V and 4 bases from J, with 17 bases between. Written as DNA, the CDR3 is TGTGCCAGCAGCCCAAAACAGGGCTATGGCACTGAAGCTTTCTTT. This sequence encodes CASSPKQGYGTEAFF.

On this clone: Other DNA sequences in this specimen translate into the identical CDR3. In DNA form, the CDR3 reads TGCGCCAGCAGCTTGGAATTAGCGGGGGGCAAAGAGACCCAGTACTTC. It specifies CASSLELAGGKETQYF. This chain uses TRBV5-1 with TRBJ2-5, with TRBD2 identical over 10 bases. J lost 3 bases, V lost 0 bases, and 5 bases had no gene match. CDR1 is SGHRS and CDR2 is YFSETQ in the germline V gene. CDR3 size: 16 residues.

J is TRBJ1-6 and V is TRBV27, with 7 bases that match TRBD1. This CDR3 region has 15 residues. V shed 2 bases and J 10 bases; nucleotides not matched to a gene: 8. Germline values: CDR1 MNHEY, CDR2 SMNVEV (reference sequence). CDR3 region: CASSLGGGAGSPLHF. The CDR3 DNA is TGTGCCAGCAGTTTAGGAGGGGGCGCAGGATCACCCCTCCACTTT.

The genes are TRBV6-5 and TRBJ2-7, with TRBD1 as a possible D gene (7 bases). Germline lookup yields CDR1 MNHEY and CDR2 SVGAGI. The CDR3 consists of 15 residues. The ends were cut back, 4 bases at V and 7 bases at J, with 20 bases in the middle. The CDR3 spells CASSFGQGGPWEQYV. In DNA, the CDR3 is TGTGCCAGCAGTTTCGGGCAGGGGGGTCCCTGGGAGCAGTACGTC.

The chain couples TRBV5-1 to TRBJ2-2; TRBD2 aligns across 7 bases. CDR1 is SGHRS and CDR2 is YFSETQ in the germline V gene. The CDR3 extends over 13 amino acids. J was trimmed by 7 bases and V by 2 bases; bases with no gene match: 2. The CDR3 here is CASSLGGGGELFF. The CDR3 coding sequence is TGCGCCAGCAGCTTAGGCGGGGGCGGGGAGCTGTTTTTT.

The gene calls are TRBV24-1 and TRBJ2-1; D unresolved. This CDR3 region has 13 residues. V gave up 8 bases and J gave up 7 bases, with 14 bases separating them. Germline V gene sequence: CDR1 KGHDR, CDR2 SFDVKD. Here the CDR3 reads CATTAPGSNEQFF. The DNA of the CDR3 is TGTGCCACCACCGCTCCGGGTTCGAATGAGCAGTTCTTC.

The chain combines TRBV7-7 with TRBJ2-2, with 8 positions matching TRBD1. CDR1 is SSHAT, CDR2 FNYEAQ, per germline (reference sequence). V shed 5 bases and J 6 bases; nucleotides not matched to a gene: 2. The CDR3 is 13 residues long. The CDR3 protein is CASSPGGPGELFF. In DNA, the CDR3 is TGTGCCAGCAGCCCAGGGGGCCCCGGGGAGCTGTTTTTT.

CDR3 sequence: CASSLVFQDTEAFF. CDR3 in DNA: TGTGCCAGCAGCTTAGTGTTCCAGGACACTGAAGCTTTCTTT. The chain employs TRBV7-8 and TRBJ1-1; D is unresolved. Germline-derived CDR1 and CDR2 are SGHVS and FQNEAQ. The V end lost 1 base, the J end lost 3 bases, and 9 bases lay between the germline ends. CDR3 length equals 14 residues.

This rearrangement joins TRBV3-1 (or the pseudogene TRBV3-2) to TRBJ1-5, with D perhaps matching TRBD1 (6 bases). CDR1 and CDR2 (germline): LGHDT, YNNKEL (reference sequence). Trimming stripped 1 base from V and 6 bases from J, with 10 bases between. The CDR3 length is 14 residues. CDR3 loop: CASSQGVGAQPQHF. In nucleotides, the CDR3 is TGTGCCAGCAGCCAAGGGGTGGGGGCTCAGCCCCAGCATTTT.

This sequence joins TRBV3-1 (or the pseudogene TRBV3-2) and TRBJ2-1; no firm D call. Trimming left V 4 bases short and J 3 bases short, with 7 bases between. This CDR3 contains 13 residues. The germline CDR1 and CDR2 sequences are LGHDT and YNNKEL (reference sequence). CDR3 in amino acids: CASSLRSYNEQFF. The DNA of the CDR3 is TGTGCCAGCAGCCTTAGGAGCTACAATGAGCAGTTCTTC.

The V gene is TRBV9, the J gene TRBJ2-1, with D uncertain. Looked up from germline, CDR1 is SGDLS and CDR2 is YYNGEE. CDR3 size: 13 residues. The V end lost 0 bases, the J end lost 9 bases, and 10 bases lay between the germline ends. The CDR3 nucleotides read TGTGCCAGCAGCGTAGTCCTCGATAGTGAGCAGTTCTTC. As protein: CASSVVLDSEQFF.

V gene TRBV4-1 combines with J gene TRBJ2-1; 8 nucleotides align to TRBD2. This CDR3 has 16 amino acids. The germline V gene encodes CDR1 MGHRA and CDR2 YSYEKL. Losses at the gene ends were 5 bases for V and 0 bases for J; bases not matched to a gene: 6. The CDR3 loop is CASSETSGSSYNEQFF. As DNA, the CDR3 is TGCGCCAGCAGCGAAACTAGCGGTAGCTCCTACAATGAGCAGTTCTTC.

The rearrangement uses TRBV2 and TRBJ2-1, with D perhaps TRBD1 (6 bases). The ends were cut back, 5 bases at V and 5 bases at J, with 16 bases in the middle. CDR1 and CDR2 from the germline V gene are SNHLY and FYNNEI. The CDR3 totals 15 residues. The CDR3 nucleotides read TGTGCCAGCAGTCCCCGACAGGTGACACACAATGAGCAGTTCTTC. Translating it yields CASSPRQVTHNEQFF.

The CDR3 DNA is TGTGCCAGTAGTACCTCGGGACAGGGGACGGGTTCACCCCTCCACTTT. Its protein is CASSTSGQGTGSPLHF. The gene calls are TRBV19 and TRBJ1-6; 10 bases map to TRBD1. The CDR3 sequence is 16 residues long. Germline V gene lookup returns CDR1 LNHDA and CDR2 SQIVND (reference sequence). Trimming took 4 bases from V and 9 from J; bases not matched to a gene: 9.